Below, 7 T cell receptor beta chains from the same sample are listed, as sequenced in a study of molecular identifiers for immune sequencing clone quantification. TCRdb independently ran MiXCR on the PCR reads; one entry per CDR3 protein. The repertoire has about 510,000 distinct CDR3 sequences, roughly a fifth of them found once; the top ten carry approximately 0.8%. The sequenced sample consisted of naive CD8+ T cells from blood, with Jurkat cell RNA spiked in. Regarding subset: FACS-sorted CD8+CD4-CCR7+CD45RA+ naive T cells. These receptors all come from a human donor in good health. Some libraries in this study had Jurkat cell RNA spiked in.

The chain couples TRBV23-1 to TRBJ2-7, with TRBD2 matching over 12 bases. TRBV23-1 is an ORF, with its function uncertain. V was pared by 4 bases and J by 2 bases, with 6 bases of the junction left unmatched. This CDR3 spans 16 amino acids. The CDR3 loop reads CASSRIGTSGPYEQYF. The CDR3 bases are TGCGCCAGCAGTCGAATCGGGACTAGCGGGCCCTACGAGCAGTACTTC.

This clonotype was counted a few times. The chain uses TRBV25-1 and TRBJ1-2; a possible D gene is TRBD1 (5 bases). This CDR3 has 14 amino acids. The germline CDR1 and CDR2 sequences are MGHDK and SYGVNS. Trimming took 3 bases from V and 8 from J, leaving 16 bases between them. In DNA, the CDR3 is TGTGCCAGCAGTGAGGGGACCGGCCCGAGCGGCTACACCTTC. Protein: CASSEGTGPSGYTF.

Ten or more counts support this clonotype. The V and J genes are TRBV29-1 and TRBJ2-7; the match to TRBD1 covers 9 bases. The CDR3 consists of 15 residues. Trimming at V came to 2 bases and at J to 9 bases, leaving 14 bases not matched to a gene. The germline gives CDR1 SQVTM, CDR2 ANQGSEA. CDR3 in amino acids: CSVEFRTGDKVGQYF. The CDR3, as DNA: TGCAGCGTTGAATTCCGGACAGGGGATAAAGTTGGGCAGTACTTC.

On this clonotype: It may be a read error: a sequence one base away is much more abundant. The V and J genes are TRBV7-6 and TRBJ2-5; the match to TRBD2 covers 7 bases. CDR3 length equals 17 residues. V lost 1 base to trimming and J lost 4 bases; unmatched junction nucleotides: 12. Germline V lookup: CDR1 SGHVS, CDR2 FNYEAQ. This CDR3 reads CASSLEPSGAYRETQYF. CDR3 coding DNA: TGTGCCAGCAGCTTAGAGCCCAGCGGGGCGTACCGAGAGACCCAGTACTTC.

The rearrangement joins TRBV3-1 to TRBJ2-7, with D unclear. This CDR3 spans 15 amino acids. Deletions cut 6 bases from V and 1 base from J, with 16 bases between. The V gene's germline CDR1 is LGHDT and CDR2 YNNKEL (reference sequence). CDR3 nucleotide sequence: TGTGCCAGCAGTCTGTGTGCGGCGAGATCCTACGAGCAGTACTTC. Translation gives CASSLCAARSYEQYF.

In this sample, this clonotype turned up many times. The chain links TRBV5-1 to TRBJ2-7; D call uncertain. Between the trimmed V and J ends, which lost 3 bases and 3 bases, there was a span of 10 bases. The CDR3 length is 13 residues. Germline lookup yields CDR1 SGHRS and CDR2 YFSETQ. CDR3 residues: CASSWALNYEQYF. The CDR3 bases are TGCGCCAGCAGCTGGGCGTTAAACTACGAGCAGTACTTC.

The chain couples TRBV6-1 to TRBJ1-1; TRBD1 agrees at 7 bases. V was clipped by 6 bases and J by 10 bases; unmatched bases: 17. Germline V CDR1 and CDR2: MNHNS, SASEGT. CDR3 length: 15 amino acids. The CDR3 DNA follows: TGTGCCAGCAGCCCCCTCCGGGACAGTCGCTCGGCAGCTTTCTTT. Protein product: CASSPLRDSRSAAFF.